A selection of T cell receptor beta chains follows, all from one sample in a study of T cells expressing NK-cell markers. No DNA is given; TCRdb re-called the 5' RACE reads and lists each CDR3 protein once. The sample totals about 150,000 distinct CDR3 sequences; its top ten clones hold roughly a third. Material for sequencing was blood T cells: a sorted CD56 or NKG2C T cell subset, CD4+ or CD8+ T cells, or bulk PBMC T cells (not recorded which). Every receptor here comes from a woman in her forties or fifties in good health. CDR3s include the opening cysteine and the closing phenylalanine or tryptophan. The size field is filled for only some rows; it gives once, few, many or a size class.

J gene	V gene	clone size	CDR3 protein
TRBJ1-5	TRBV15	.	CATSRDQGGNQPQHF
TRBJ2-6	TRBV7-2	.	CASAVTGLAGGAVSGANVLTF
TRBJ2-5	TRBV7-8	.	CASRLVPGGETQYF
TRBJ2-2	TRBV4-1	.	CASSPMEGPPGELFF
TRBJ2-1	TRBV5-6	.	CASNLLAGGGGFF
TRBJ2-7	TRBV6-2/TRBV6-3	.	CASSTAGINYEQYF
TRBJ1-1	TRBV5-5	.	CASSLPGSIEAFF
TRBJ2-7	TRBV6-2/TRBV6-3	.	CASTQTEAYVYEQYF
TRBJ2-6	TRBV24-1	.	CATSDQGSGANVLTF
TRBJ2-1	TRBV4-2	.	CASSQEGGLAVYNEQFF
TRBJ2-1	TRBV4-1	.	CASSEGPSYNEQFF
TRBJ1-1	TRBV5-1	.	CASSINRNIKNTEAFF
TRBJ1-5	TRBV5-4	.	CASSWDGSNQPQHF
TRBJ2-6	TRBV18	.	CASSEGDSGANVLTF
TRBJ1-1	TRBV7-9	.	CASSLRAGGNTEAFF
TRBJ2-1	TRBV6-5	.	CASSYSGVAGGGSYNEQFF
TRBJ2-7	TRBV27	.	CASSFWGGDSYEQYF
TRBJ1-6	TRBV27	.	CASSYDTAGSPLHF
TRBJ2-1	TRBV11-2	.	CASSLSIADHYNEQFF
TRBJ2-2	TRBV12-3/TRBV12-4	.	CASSFPGLAGELFFF
TRBJ2-5	TRBV3-1	.	CASSQDSRGLAGETQYF
TRBJ1-2	TRBV25-1	.	CASSDGQGYDYGYTF
TRBJ2-1	TRBV2	.	CASSSLYAEQFF
TRBJ1-5	TRBV12-3/TRBV12-4	.	CASRTGGSQPQHF
TRBJ2-3	TRBV12-3/TRBV12-4	.	CASSTRLGTTDTQYF
TRBJ1-1	TRBV11-3	.	CASGTGDTEAFF
TRBJ2-6	TRBV6-2/TRBV6-3	.	CASSFGSSGANVLTF
TRBJ2-3	TRBV20-1	.	CSARVERESVDTQYF
TRBJ1-2	TRBV28	.	CASSQKANYGYTF
TRBJ2-3	TRBV7-9	.	CASSGGGTDTQYF
TRBJ2-6	TRBV29-1	.	CSVASGANVLTF
TRBJ2-1	TRBV2	.	CARTGTSDYNEQFF
TRBJ1-1	TRBV20-1	medium-sized	CSAPSGTGHTEAFF
TRBJ2-2	TRBV3-1	.	CASSQSFLQGQGVIGELFF
TRBJ2-7	TRBV7-9	.	CASKGLVSYEQYF
TRBJ2-5	TRBV5-5	.	CASSLWTGKETQYF
TRBJ2-1	TRBV14	.	CASSHWTSAGEQFF
TRBJ1-1	TRBV6-6	.	CASSYSNTQDRMKNTEAFF
TRBJ2-1	TRBV20-1	.	CSALWPADSSYNEQFF
TRBJ1-5	TRBV5-1	.	CASSFARRQGGLPGRNQPQHF
TRBJ2-1	TRBV2	.	CASNRAGGPFNEQFF
TRBJ2-2	TRBV19	.	CASSDPRTSGSVLTGELFF
TRBJ2-2	TRBV19	.	CASSMYDVNTGELFF
TRBJ1-1	TRBV4-1	.	CASSQDGWAHEAFF
TRBJ2-7	TRBV2	.	CASNRVADSYEQYF
TRBJ2-5	TRBV12-3/TRBV12-4	.	CASRGAQETQYF
TRBJ1-1	TRBV6-6	.	CASSIRDRVNTEAFF
TRBJ2-7	TRBV14	.	CASSLLGGTYEQYF
TRBJ1-1	TRBV4-1	.	CASSQDQGRDTEAFF
TRBJ2-5	TRBV5-5	.	CASSLGLAGLQETQYF
TRBJ1-2	TRBV12-3/TRBV12-4	.	CASVAANYGYTF
TRBJ1-2	TRBV5-5	.	CASSLERLYGYTF
TRBJ2-1	TRBV29-1	.	CSASGQARGNYNEQFF
TRBJ2-2	TRBV12-3/TRBV12-4	.	CASSPSPRLAGGHTGELFF
TRBJ2-7	TRBV20-1	.	CSARDPQTSGMYEQYF
TRBJ1-4	TRBV7-9	.	CASSLRDRPEKLFF
TRBJ2-2	TRBV5-5	.	CASSSGMNTGELFF
TRBJ2-5	TRBV12-3/TRBV12-4	.	CASSFVARGQETQYF